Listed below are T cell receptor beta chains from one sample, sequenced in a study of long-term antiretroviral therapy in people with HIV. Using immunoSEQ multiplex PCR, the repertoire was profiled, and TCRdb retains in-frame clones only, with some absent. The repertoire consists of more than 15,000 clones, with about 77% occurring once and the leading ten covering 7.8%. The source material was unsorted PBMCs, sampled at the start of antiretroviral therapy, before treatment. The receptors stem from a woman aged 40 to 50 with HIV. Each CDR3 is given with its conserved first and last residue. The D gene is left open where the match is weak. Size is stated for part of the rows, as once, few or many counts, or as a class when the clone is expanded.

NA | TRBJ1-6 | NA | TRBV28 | TGTGCCAGCAGTTTTGATTCACCCCTCCACTTT | CASSFDSPLHF
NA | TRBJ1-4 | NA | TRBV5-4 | TGTGCCAGCAGCTTGGAGGGGATTAATGAAAAACTGTTTTTT | CASSLEGINEKLFF
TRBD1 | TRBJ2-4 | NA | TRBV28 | TGTGCCAGCAGTTTAGGGACAGCGAACTTAGTGGCCAAAAACATTCAGTACTTC | CASSLGTANLVAKNIQYF
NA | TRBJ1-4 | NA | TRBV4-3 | TGCGCCAGCAGCCAAGATTGGGGAAGGGATGGAAAACTGTTTTTT | CASSQDWGRDGKLFF
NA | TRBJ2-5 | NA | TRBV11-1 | TGTGCCAGCAGCCCCTCGTTAGGGTCCCCGGAGACCCAGTACTTC | CASSPSLGSPETQYF
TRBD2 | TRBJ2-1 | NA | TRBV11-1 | TGTGCCAGCGCATCGACTAGCGGGGCAATAAATGAGCAGTTCTTC | CASASTSGAINEQFF
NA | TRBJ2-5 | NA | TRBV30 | TGTGCCCGGTCGAGGGGGGGCCGAGAGACCCAGTACTTC | CARSRGGRETQYF
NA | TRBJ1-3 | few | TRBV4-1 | TGCGCCAGCAGCCAAGATTTCGGGGTGACTGGAAACACCATATATTTT | CASSQDFGVTGNTIYF
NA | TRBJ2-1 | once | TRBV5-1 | TGCGCCAGCAGCTTGTTGCCCGGCTCTCTAGCCACCTCGGTGAATGAGCAGTTCTTC | CASSLLPGSLATSVNEQFF
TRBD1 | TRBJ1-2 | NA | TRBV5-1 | TGCGCCAGCAGGCAGGACAGGTCCCACTCAGGGTATGGCTACACCTTC | CASRQDRSHSGYGYTF
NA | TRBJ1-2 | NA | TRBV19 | TGTGCCAGTACCGGTCAAGGGGGGTATGGCTACACCTTC | CASTGQGGYGYTF
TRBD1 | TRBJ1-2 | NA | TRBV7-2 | TGTGCCAGCAGCTTGGGGGGACAGGGAAACTATGGCTACACCTTC | CASSLGGQGNYGYTF
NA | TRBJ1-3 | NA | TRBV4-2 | TGTGCCAGCAGCCGGGGGGACACTGGAAACACCATATATTTT | CASSRGDTGNTIYF
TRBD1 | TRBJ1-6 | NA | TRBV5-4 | TGTGCCAGCAGCCATAGGACAGGGTTCATCTATAATTCACCCCTCCACTTT | CASSHRTGFIYNSPLHF
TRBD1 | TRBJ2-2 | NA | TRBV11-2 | TGTGCCAGCAGCCTCCACGGGGGACAGGGGGCGATCGGGGAGCTGTTTTTT | CASSLHGGQGAIGELFF
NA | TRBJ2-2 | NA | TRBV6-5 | TGTGCCAGCAGCCTGGGGGGGCCGGCCGGGGAGCTGTTTTTT | CASSLGGPAGELFF
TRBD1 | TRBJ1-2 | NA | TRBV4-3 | TGCGCCAGCAGCCCCGGACAGGAGAGACGCTTCTATGGCTACACCTTC | CASSPGQERRFYGYTF
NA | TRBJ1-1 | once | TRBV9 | TGTGCCAGCAGCTTCGATACCCGGGGGGGCACTGAAGCTTTCTTT | CASSFDTRGGTEAFF
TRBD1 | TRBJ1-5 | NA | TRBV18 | TGTGCCAGCTCCCGAGGGACAGACAATCAGCCCCAGCATTTT | CASSRGTDNQPQHF
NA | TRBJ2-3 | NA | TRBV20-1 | TGCAGTGCTAGAAGCACAGATACGCAGTATTTT | CSARSTDTQYF
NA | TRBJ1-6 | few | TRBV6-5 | TGTGCCAGCAGTCTTTCTCCGACCGGGCGCCTCCACTTT | CASSLSPTGRLHF
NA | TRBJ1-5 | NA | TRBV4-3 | TGCGCCAGCAGCGCGATGACAGATAGCAATCAGCCCCAGCATTTT | CASSAMTDSNQPQHF
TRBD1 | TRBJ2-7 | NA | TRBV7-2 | TGTGCCAGCAGCACGTCCGGGACAGGGGTCGAGCAGTACTTC | CASSTSGTGVEQYF
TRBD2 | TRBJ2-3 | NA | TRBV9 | TGTGCCAGCAGCGTTAGCGGGGGACTTACAGATACGCAGTATTTT | CASSVSGGLTDTQYF
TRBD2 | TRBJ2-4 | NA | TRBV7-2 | TGTGCCAGCAGCCAAGGACTAGCAATCCCCCTTCAGTACTTC | CASSQGLAIPLQYF
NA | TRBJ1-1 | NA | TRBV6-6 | TGTGCCAGCAGTTACAGGTCCGCAAAGAACACTGAAGCTTTCTTT | CASSYRSAKNTEAFF
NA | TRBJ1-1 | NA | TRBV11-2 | TGTGCCAGCAGCTTAGGATACAGGGAGGCGAACACTGAAGCTTTCTTT | CASSLGYREANTEAFF
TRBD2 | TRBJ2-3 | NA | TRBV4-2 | TGTGCCAGCACCCAAGATGGGACTAGCGGTTCAGATACGCAGTATTTT | CASTQDGTSGSDTQYF
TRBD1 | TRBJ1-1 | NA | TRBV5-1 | TGCGCCAGCAGCCGGACAGGGGTGAACACTGAAGCTTTCTTT | CASSRTGVNTEAFF
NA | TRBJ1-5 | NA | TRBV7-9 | TGTGCCAGCAGCTTCAGTGTGCAGCCCCAGCATTTT | CASSFSVQPQHF
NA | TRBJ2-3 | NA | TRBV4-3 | TGCGCCAGCAGCCAAGATGGTGTGACACAGGGACTCACAGATACGCAGTATTTT | CASSQDGVTQGLTDTQYF
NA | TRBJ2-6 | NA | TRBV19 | TGTGCCAGTGCCCCGGGGACGGCAATTTCCTCTGGGGCCAACGTCCTGACTTTC | CASAPGTAISSGANVLTF
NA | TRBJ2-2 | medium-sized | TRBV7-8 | TGTGCCAGCAGCTTAAAGACAGGAACGGGGGAGCTGTTTTTT | CASSLKTGTGELFF
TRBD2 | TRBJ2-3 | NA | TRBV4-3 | TGCGCCAGCAGCCAAGCGCCGGCTAGCGGGTTCACAGATACGCAGTATTTT | CASSQAPASGFTDTQYF
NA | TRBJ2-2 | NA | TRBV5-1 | TGCGCCAGCAGCTTTGGTGAAGGACCCAACACCGGGGAGCTGTTTTTT | CASSFGEGPNTGELFF
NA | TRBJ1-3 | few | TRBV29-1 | TGCAGCGTTCGGTCCTCTGGAAACACCATATATTTT | CSVRSSGNTIYF
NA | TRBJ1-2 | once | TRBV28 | TGTGCCAGCAGTTTGTCAGCCTATGGCTACACCTTC | CASSLSAYGYTF
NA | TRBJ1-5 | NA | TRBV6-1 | TGTGCCAGCAGCCGGGACCTCAATCAGCCCCAGCATTTT | CASSRDLNQPQHF
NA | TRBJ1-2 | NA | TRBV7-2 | TGTGCCAGCAGCTTAGCAGTTACCAACTATGGCTACACCTTC | CASSLAVTNYGYTF
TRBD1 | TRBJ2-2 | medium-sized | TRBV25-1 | TGTGCCAGCAGTGGCTGGACAGGGGTTTGGTTTTTT | CASSGWTGVWFF
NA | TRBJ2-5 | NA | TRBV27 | TGTGCCAGCAGCCCTCTGGACTCACAAGAGACCCAGTACTTC | CASSPLDSQETQYF
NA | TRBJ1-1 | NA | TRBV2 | TGTGCCAGCAGTGAGGCACCTACCGAAGCTTTCTTT | CASSEAPTEAFF
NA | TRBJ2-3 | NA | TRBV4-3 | TGCGCCAGCAGCCAAGTATTCGCCTCTAGCACAGATACGCAGTATTTT | CASSQVFASSTDTQYF
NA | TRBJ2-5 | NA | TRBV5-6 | TGTGCCAGCAGCTTGGGCACCTCAGAGACCCAGTACTTC | CASSLGTSETQYF
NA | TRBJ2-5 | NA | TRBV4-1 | TGCGCCAGCAGCACTCCGACGGATAAAGAGACCCAGTACTTC | CASSTPTDKETQYF
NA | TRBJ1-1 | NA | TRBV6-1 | TGTGCCAGCAGTGTCCAAGTTCTGAACACTGAAGCTTTCTTT | CASSVQVLNTEAFF
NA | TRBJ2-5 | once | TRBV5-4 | TGTGCCAGCAGCTTGGAAACGCCAGAGGGCTGGTTGGGCCAAGAGACCCAGTACTTC | CASSLETPEGWLGQETQYF
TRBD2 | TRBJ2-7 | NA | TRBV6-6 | TGTGCCAGCACTCGGGGGGGGAACGACGAGCAGTACTTC | CASTRGGNDEQYF
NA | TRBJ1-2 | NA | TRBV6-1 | TGTGCCAGCAGTGAAGCGAGTGGGACATACTATGGCTACACCTTC | CASSEASGTYYGYTF
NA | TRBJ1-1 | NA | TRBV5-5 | TGTGCCAGCAGCCCCTGGGGGGGCGAAGCTTTCTTT | CASSPWGGEAFF
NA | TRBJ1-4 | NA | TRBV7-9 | TGTGCCAGCAGCTTAGCTTTTCAAGAAAAACTGTTTTTT | CASSLAFQEKLFF
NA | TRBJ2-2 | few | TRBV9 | TGTGCCAGCAGCACTTCCCACCGCGGTTCGGGGGAGCTGTTTTTT | CASSTSHRGSGELFF
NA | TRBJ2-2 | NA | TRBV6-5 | TGTGCCAGCAGTTCAGACAGACCAACGAACACCGGGGAGCTGTTTTTT | CASSSDRPTNTGELFF
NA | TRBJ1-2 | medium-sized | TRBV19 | TGTGCCAGTTCCGGGCTAAACTATGGCTACACCTTC | CASSGLNYGYTF
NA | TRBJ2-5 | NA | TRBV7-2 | TGTGCCAGCAGCTCCCAAGAGACCCAGTACTTC | CASSSQETQYF
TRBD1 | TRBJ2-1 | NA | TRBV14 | TGTGCCAGCAGCCAAAGGGGGACAGGGGTAGATGAGCAGTTCTTC | CASSQRGTGVDEQFF
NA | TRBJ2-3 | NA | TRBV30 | TGTGCCTGGAGTGTACTTTATAGGGGGGCCGGGTCAGATACGCAGTATTTT | CAWSVLYRGAGSDTQYF
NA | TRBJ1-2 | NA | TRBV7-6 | TGTGCCAGCAGCTTAGGCACACGAGGGGCACTCTATGGCTACACCTTC | CASSLGTRGALYGYTF
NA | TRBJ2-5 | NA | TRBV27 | TGTGCCAGCAGTCCTATTCCCCGAGAGACCCAGTACTTC | CASSPIPRETQYF
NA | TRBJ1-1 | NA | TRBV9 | TGTGCCAGCAGCGTAGATCGGGGTGGTGCTGAAGCTTTCTTT | CASSVDRGGAEAFF